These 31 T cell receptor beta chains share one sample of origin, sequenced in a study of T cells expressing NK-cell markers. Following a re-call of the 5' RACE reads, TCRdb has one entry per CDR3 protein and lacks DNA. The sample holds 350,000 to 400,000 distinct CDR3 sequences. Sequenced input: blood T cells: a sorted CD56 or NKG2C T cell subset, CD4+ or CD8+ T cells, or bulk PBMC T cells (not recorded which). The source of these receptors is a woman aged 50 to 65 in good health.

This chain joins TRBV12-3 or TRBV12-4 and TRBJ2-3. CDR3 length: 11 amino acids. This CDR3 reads CASSLSGPQYF.

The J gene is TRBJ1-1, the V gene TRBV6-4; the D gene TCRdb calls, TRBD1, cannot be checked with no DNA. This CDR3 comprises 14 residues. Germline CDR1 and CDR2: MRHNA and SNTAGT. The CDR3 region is CASSDEGAGTEAFF.

The CDR3 region is CASRRRDPRDIQYF. The chain couples TRBV11-2 to TRBJ2-4; TCRdb outputs TRBD1, but without DNA this stays unchecked. Germline CDR1 is SGHAT and CDR2 is FQNNGV. CDR3 length equals 14 residues.

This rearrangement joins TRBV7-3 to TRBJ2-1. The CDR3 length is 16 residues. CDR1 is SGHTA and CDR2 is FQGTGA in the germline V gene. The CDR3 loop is CASSLMVGANYNEQFF.

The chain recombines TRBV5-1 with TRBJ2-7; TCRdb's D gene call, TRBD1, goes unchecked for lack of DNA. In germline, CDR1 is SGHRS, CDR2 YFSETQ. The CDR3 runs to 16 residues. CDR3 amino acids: CASSYAGTGLPYEQYF.

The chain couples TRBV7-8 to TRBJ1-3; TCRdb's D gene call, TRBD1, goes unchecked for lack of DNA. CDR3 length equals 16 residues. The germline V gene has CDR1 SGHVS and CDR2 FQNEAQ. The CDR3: CASSDPGTVQWLPIYF.

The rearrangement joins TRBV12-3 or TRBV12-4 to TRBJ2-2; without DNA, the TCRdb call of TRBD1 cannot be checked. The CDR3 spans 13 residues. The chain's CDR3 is CASGSRGLGELFF.

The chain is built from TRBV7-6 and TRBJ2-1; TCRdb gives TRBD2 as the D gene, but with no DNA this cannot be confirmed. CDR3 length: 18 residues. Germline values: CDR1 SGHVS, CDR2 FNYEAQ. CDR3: CASSLSWWEKYSYNEQFF. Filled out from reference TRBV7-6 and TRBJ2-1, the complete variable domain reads GAGVSQSPRYKVTKRGQDVALRCDPISGHVSLYWYRQALGQGPEFLTYFNYEAQQDKSGLPNDRFSAERPEGSISTLTIQRTEQRDSAMYRCASSLSWWEKYSYNEQFFGPGTRLTVL.

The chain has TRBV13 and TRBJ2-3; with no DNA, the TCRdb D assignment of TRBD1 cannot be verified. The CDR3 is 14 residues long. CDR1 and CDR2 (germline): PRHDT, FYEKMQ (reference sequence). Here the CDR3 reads CASSAGQGTDTQYF.

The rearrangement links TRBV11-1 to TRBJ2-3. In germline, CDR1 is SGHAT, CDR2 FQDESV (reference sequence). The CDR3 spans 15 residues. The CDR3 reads CASSSGRSWADTQYF. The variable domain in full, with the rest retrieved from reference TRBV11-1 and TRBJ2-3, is EAEVAQSPRYKITEKSQAVAFWCDPISGHATLYWYRQILGQGPELLVQFQDESVVDDSQLPKDRFSAERLKGVDSTLKIQPAELGDSAMYLCASSSGRSWADTQYFGPGTRLTVL.

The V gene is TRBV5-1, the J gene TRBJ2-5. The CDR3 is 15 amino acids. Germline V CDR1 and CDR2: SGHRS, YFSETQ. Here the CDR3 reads CASSMQDARQETQYF.

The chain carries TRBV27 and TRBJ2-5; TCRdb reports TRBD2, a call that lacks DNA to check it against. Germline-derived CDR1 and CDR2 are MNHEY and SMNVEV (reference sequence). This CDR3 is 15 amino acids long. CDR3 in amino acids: CASRGTGTRWETQYF.

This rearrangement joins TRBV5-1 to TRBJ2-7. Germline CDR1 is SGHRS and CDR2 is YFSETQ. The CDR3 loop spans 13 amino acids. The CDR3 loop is CASGEGVGYEQYF.

CDR3: CASWTGGSPEAFF. This chain joins TRBV30 and TRBJ1-1; TCRdb proposes TRBD1, but this gene call is untestable without DNA. CDR3 length: 13 amino acids. In germline, CDR1 is GTSNPN, CDR2 SVGIG (reference sequence).

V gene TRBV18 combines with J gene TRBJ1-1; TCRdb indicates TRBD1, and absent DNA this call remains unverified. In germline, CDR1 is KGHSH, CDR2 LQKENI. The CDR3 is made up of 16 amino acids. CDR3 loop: CASSPLTGGSNTEAFF.

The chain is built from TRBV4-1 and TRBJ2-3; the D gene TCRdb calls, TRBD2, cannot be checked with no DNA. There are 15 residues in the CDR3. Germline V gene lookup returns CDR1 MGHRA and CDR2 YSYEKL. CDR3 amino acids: CASSPPGGSVDTQYF.

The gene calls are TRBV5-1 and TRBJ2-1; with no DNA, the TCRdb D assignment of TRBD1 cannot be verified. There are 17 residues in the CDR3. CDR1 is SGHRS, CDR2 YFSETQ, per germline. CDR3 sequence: CASSLRDTSFLYNEQFF.

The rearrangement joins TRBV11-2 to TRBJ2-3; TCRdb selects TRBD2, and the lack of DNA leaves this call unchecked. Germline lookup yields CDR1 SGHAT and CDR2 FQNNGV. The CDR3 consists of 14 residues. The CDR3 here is CASRPIRGSDTQYF.

CDR3 amino acids: CASSSFRGLKGTEAFF. This rearrangement joins TRBV5-1 to TRBJ1-1; TCRdb calls TRBD1, which cannot be checked without DNA. The length of the CDR3 is 16 residues. Germline V gene sequence: CDR1 SGHRS, CDR2 YFSETQ. The full variable domain, with the rest looked up from reference TRBV5-1 and TRBJ1-1, is KAGVTQTPRYLIKTRGQQVTLSCSPISGHRSVSWYQQTPGQGLQFLFEYFSETQRNKGNFPGRFSGRQFSNSRSEMNVSTLELGDSALYLCASSSFRGLKGTEAFFGQGTRLTVV.

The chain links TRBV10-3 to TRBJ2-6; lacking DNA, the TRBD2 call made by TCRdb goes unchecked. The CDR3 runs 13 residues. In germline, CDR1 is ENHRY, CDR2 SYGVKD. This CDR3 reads CATALSGANVLTF.

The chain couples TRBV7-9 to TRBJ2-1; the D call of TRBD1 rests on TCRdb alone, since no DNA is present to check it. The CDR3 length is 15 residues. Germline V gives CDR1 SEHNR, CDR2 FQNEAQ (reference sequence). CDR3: CASSLIGRGVYEQFF.

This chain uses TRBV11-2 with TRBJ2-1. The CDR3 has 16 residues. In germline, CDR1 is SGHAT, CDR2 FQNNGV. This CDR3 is CASSLIGTLSYNEQFF.

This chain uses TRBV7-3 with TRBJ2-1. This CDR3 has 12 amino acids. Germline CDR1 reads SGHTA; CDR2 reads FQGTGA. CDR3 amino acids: CASSIKYNEQFF. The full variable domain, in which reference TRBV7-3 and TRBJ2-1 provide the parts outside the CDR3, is GAGVSQTPSNKVTEKGKYVELRCDPISGHTALYWYRQSLGQGPEFLIYFQGTGAADDSGLPNDRFFAVRPEGSVSTLKIQRTERGDSAVYLCASSIKYNEQFFGPGTRLTVL.

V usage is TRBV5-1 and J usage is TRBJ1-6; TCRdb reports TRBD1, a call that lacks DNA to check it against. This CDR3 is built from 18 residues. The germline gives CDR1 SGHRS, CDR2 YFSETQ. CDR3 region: CASSFEQGASSYNSPLHF.

CDR3 protein: CASSFSPGQAYEQYF. V usage is TRBV12-3 or TRBV12-4 and J usage is TRBJ2-7; TCRdb's D call, TRBD1, is unchecked because there is no DNA. The CDR3 consists of 15 residues.

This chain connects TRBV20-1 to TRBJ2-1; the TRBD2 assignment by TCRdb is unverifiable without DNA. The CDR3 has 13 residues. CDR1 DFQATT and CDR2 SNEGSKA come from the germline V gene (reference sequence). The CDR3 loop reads CSATPSSFDEQFF.

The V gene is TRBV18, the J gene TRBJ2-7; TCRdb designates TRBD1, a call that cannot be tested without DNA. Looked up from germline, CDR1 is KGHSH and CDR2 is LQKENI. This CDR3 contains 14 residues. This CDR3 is CASSGLGTLREQYF.

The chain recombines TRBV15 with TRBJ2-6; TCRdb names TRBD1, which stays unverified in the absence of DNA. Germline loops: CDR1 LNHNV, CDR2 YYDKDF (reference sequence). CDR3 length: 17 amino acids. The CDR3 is CATSRDVAGAGANVLTF. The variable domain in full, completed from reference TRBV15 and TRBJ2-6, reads DAMVIQNPRYQVTQFGKPVTLSCSQTLNHNVMYWYQQKSSQAPKLLFHYYDKDFNNEADTPDNFQSRRPNTSFCFLDIRSPGLGDTAMYLCATSRDVAGAGANVLTFGAGSRLTVL.

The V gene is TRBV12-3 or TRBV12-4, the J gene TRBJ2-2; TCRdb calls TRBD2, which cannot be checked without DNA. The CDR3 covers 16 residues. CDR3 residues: CASSPGLAGGTGELFF.

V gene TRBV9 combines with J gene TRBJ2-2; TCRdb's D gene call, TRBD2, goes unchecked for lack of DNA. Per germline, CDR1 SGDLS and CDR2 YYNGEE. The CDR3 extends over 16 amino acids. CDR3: CASSVGTSGDTGELFF. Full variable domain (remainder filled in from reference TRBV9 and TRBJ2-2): DSGVTQTPKHLITATGQRVTLRCSPRSGDLSVYWYQQSLDQGLQFLIQYYNGEERAKGNILERFSAQQFPDLHSELNLSSLELGDSALYFCASSVGTSGDTGELFFGEGSRLTVL.

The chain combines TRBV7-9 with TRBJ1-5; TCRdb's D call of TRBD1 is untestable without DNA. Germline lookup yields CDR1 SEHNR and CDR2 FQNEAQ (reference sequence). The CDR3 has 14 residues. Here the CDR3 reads CASSDGNPNQPQHF.